Listed below are T cell receptor beta chains from one sample, sequenced in a study of blood T cell repertoires in COVID-19. This table comes from immunoSEQ multiplex PCR, and its TCRdb copy is limited to in-frame clones, with some not included. The data contain more than 200,000 clones, around 87% of them singletons. Sample: PBMCs or T cells enriched from blood (not recorded which). The receptor source for this set is a woman aged 45-65 years who had recovered from COVID-19. The CDR3 runs from the conserved cysteine through the conserved F or W. A D gene is named only where the DNA matches it firmly. A clone size is listed for some rows: how often the clone was seen (once, few, many), or a class if it is expanded.

size	V	J	D	CDR3	DNA
NA	TRBV7-9	TRBJ1-1	TRBD1	CASSPTGVDTEAFF	TGTGCCAGCAGTCCGACAGGGGTGGACACTGAAGCTTTCTTT
NA	TRBV7-5	TRBJ1-2	NA	CARSSQTDRALDLYGYTF	TGTGCCAGAAGCTCTCAAACGGACAGAGCGCTCGACCTCTATGGCTACACCTTC
NA	TRBV5-4	TRBJ2-7	TRBD1	CASSFGTEAYEQYF	TGTGCCAGCAGCTTTGGGACAGAAGCCTACGAGCAGTACTTC
NA	TRBV6-2/TRBV6-3	TRBJ2-7	NA	CASSFGQSSYEQYF	TGTGCCAGCAGCTTCGGACAGTCTTCCTACGAGCAGTACTTC
NA	TRBV10-3	TRBJ1-4	NA	CAISESAGSNEKLFF	TGTGCCATCAGTGAGTCGGCAGGGTCGAATGAAAAACTGTTTTTT
NA	TRBV7-9	TRBJ2-3	NA	CASSLVGAGAQYF	TGTGCCAGCAGCTTAGTCGGGGCAGGGGCGCAGTATTTT
NA	TRBV28	TRBJ2-3	NA	CASSSLGGDVTDTQYF	TGTGCCAGCAGCTCCCTAGGAGGGGATGTCACAGATACGCAGTATTTT
NA	TRBV28	TRBJ1-3	NA	CASSRPAGAASGNTIYF	TGTGCCAGCAGTCGTCCTGCGGGGGCAGCATCTGGAAACACCATATATTTT
NA	TRBV10-3	TRBJ2-1	TRBD2	CAISGGGSSYNEQFF	TGTGCCATCAGTGGGGGCGGGAGCTCCTACAATGAGCAGTTCTTC
once	TRBV4-1	TRBJ2-5	NA	CASSQVYPGQETQYF	TGCGCCAGCAGCCAAGTTTACCCAGGACAAGAGACCCAGTACTTC
NA	TRBV28	TRBJ2-2	NA	CASSTPQTGAGELFF	TGTGCCAGCAGTACACCTCAGACAGGAGCCGGGGAGCTGTTTTTT
few	TRBV30	TRBJ1-1	TRBD1	CAWTTGPNTEAFF	TGTGCCTGGACGACAGGGCCCAACACTGAAGCTTTCTTT
NA	TRBV28	TRBJ1-3	NA	CATISLWLGESSGNTIYF	TGTGCCACCATATCTCTCTGGCTCGGGGAAAGCTCTGGAAACACCATATATTTT
NA	TRBV6-4	TRBJ2-1	TRBD1	CASSSGQDNNEQFF	TGTGCCAGCAGTAGCGGACAGGACAACAATGAGCAGTTCTTC
once	TRBV3-1/TRBV3-2	TRBJ1-2	NA	CASSLSGEGVYGYTF	TGTGCCAGCAGCCTATCAGGGGAAGGGGTCTATGGCTACACCTTC
NA	TRBV7-9	TRBJ2-5	TRBD2	CASSFGLGLGLAETQYF	TGTGCCAGCAGCTTTGGGCTAGGGTTGGGACTAGCGGAGACCCAGTACTTC
once	TRBV14	TRBJ1-1	TRBD1	CASSPTGVFTEAFF	TGTGCCAGCAGCCCCACAGGGGTTTTCACTGAAGCTTTCTTT
NA	TRBV3-1/TRBV3-2	TRBJ2-7	TRBD2	CASSQAITAGTSMNEQYF	TGTGCCAGCAGCCAAGCTATAACGGCCGGGACTAGCATGAACGAGCAGTACTTC
NA	TRBV4-2	TRBJ1-2	TRBD1	CASSQPGTVNYGYTF	TGTGCCAGCAGCCAGCCCGGGACAGTAAACTATGGCTACACCTTC
NA	TRBV27	TRBJ2-5	NA	CASSFLGRQETQYF	TGTGCCAGCAGTTTTCTGGGGCGGCAAGAGACCCAGTACTTC
NA	TRBV19	TRBJ2-6	TRBD1	CASSGQGASGANVLTF	TGTGCCAGTAGTGGACAGGGCGCCTCTGGGGCCAACGTCCTGACTTTC
NA	TRBV27	TRBJ2-3	TRBD1	CASSRQGVTDTQYF	TGTGCCAGCAGTCGACAGGGGGTCACAGATACGCAGTATTTT
NA	TRBV4-1	TRBJ1-4	NA	CASSQDIGGWTGGNEKLFF	TGCGCCAGCAGCCAAGATATCGGGGGCTGGACGGGGGGTAATGAAAAACTGTTTTTT
NA	TRBV9	TRBJ2-7	TRBD1	CASSAGTGGDEQYF	TGTGCCAGCAGCGCCGGGACAGGGGGGGACGAGCAGTACTTC